The next 21 T cell receptor beta chains were all read from a single sample in a study of T cell responses to AZD1222 COVID-19 vaccine. Using immunoSEQ multiplex PCR, the repertoire was profiled, and TCRdb retains in-frame clones only, with some absent. The table has some 130,000 clones, approximately 90% seen once. The sample consisted of peripheral blood, taken on day 0 of AZD1222 vaccination. The receptors were sampled from an adult in good health.

The rearrangement uses TRBV6-5 and TRBJ1-5; 9 nucleotides match TRBD1. Germline lookup yields CDR1 MNHEY and CDR2 SVGAGI. The V segment lost 5 bases and the J segment 6 bases; nucleotides outside the gene matches: 8. The CDR3 sequence is 15 residues long. The CDR3: CASSQTGTGTQPQHF. As DNA, the CDR3 is TGTGCCAGCAGTCAGACCGGGACAGGGACTCAGCCCCAGCATTTT.

This clone was counted between two and nine times. This chain links TRBV19 with TRBJ1-1; perhaps TRBD1 as D (6 bases). The CDR3 runs to 13 residues. The V gene's germline CDR1 is LNHDA and CDR2 SQIVND (reference sequence). Trimming left V 3 bases short and J 6 bases short, with 11 bases between. CDR3 coding DNA: TGTGCCAGTAGTATGGGGGCGAATGCTGAAGCTTTCTTT. This encodes CASSMGANAEAFF.

The chain recombines TRBV27 with TRBJ2-7; 10 bases agree with TRBD2. Germline-derived CDR1 and CDR2 are MNHEY and SMNVEV (reference sequence). The CDR3 loop spans 16 amino acids. Unmatched junction bases numbered 8, after V lost 5 bases and J lost 1 base. The CDR3 bases are TGTGCCAGCAGTCAAGCAGGACTAGCGGAATCCTACGAGCAGTACTTC. It specifies CASSQAGLAESYEQYF.

The J gene is TRBJ2-6, the V gene TRBV30, with no clear D. The germline gives CDR1 GTSNPN, CDR2 SVGIG (reference sequence). The CDR3 is made up of 12 amino acids. Trimming left V 2 bases short and J 3 bases short, with 2 bases between. CDR3 in amino acids: CAWSFGANVLTF. Written as DNA, the CDR3 is TGTGCCTGGAGTTTTGGGGCCAACGTCCTGACTTTC.

The genes are TRBV5-1 and TRBJ1-2; D unclear. Deletions cut 0 bases from V and 4 bases from J, with 10 bases between. In germline, CDR1 is SGHRS, CDR2 YFSETQ. CDR3 length: 14 residues. The CDR3, as DNA: TGCGCCAGCAGCTTGGCTGGCGGGAGCTATGGCTACACCTTC. Its protein product is CASSLAGGSYGYTF.

The gene calls are TRBV7-6 and TRBJ2-2; no clear D. CDR3 size: 14 residues. CDR1 and CDR2 (germline): SGHVS, FNYEAQ. V shed 4 bases and J shed 1 base, with 7 bases lying between them. CDR3 sequence: CASSSTVNTGELFF. CDR3 in DNA: TGTGCCAGCAGCTCTACAGTGAACACCGGGGAGCTGTTTTTT. Using reference TRBV7-6 and TRBJ2-2 for the parts outside the CDR3, the full variable domain is GAGVSQSPRYKVTKRGQDVALRCDPISGHVSLYWYRQALGQGPEFLTYFNYEAQQDKSGLPNDRFSAERPEGSISTLTIQRTEQRDSAMYRCASSSTVNTGELFFGEGSRLTVL.

This chain uses TRBV7-2 with TRBJ2-7; 10 nucleotides match TRBD1. This CDR3 spans 15 amino acids. CDR1 and CDR2 from the germline V gene are SGHTA and FQGNSA. V shed 3 bases, J shed 3 bases, and the junction held 5 bases outside the gene matches. CDR3 sequence: CASSFAGTGDYEQYF. The CDR3 DNA sequence: TGTGCCAGCAGCTTCGCCGGGACAGGGGACTACGAGCAGTACTTC.

The J gene is TRBJ2-7, the V gene TRBV4-1, with 8 nucleotides matching TRBD1. J gave up 2 bases and V 3 bases, and 9 bases lay outside the gene matches. The germline V gene encodes CDR1 MGHRA and CDR2 YSYEKL. The CDR3 is 16 residues long. CDR3 residues: CASSQAGTGRTYEQYF. CDR3 DNA sequence: TGCGCCAGCAGCCAGGCCGGGACAGGCCGAACCTACGAGCAGTACTTC.

The V call is TRBV6-5, the J call TRBJ1-2; possibly TRBD1 for D (6 bases). Germline CDR1 MNHEY, CDR2 SVGAGI. V was pared by 6 bases and J by 4 bases, with 15 bases between. The CDR3 extends over 14 amino acids. Written as DNA, the CDR3 is TGTGCCAGCAGCTCCATACAGGGCCCCTATGGCTACACCTTC. Translation gives CASSSIQGPYGYTF.

V and J are TRBV5-1 and TRBJ1-1; unclear D gene. Germline CDR1 reads SGHRS; CDR2 reads YFSETQ. The CDR3 has 14 residues. V was cut by 0 bases and J by 2 bases, with 8 bases left in between. The CDR3 loop is CASSLESGNTEAFF. The CDR3 DNA reads as TGCGCCAGCAGCTTGGAATCAGGAAACACTGAAGCTTTCTTT.

The chain uses TRBV28 and TRBJ2-1; D possibly uses TRBD1 or TRBD2 (6 bases each). The germline V gene encodes CDR1 MDHEN and CDR2 SYDVKM. This CDR3 is 14 amino acids long. The V end lost 7 bases, the J end lost 2 bases, and 12 bases lay between the germline ends. The CDR3 spells CASNLRGAYNEQFF. The CDR3 nucleotides are TGTGCCAGCAACCTGAGGGGGGCCTACAATGAGCAGTTCTTC.

CDR3 DNA sequence: TGTGCCAGTAGCTCAGGGGAGACTATACACAATGAGCAGTTCTTC. Amino acid sequence: CASSSGETIHNEQFF. The V and J genes are TRBV19 and TRBJ2-1; maybe TRBD1 (6 bases). V shed 6 bases and J shed 5 bases, with 17 bases lying between them. In germline, CDR1 is LNHDA, CDR2 SQIVND (reference sequence). The CDR3 has 15 residues.

The J gene is TRBJ2-5, the V gene TRBV6-2 or TRBV6-3; 12 bases match TRBD2. This CDR3 has 17 residues. After removal of 0 bases from V and 0 bases from J, the junction contained 2 bases not matched to a gene. Germline CDR1 and CDR2: MNHEY and SVGEGT. This chain's CDR3 is CASSYSRLAGDQETQYF. Here the CDR3 DNA reads TGTGCCAGCAGTTACTCTAGACTAGCGGGAGACCAAGAGACCCAGTACTTC.

This clone was recorded only once. The rearrangement links TRBV21-1 to TRBJ2-5; TRBD1, the table's D call, was not compared with the DNA. TRBV21-1 is deemed a pseudogene. The length of the CDR3 is 16 residues. This CDR3 reads CASTAGVGPLVETQYF. CDR3 nucleotide sequence: TGTGCCAGCACCGCTGGAGTGGGGCCCCTCGTGGAGACCCAGTACTTC.

This chain uses TRBV18 with TRBJ2-2, with no clear D. The CDR3 runs to 13 residues. Per the germline V gene, CDR1 is KGHSH and CDR2 is LQKENI. Trimming cost V 6 bases and J 4 bases, with 9 bases left between them. DNA of the CDR3: TGTGCCAGCTCGCCGTTGACCACCGGGGAGCTGTTTTTT. Translating it yields CASSPLTTGELFF.

The chain uses TRBV19 and TRBJ1-1, with 9 positions matching TRBD1. J was trimmed by 4 bases and V by 5 bases; bases with no gene match: 5. Germline CDR1 LNHDA, CDR2 SQIVND (reference sequence). This CDR3 contains 14 residues. The CDR3 nucleotides read TGTGCCAGTAGTTCACTGGACAGGGGCACTGAAGCTTTCTTT. Its protein is CASSSLDRGTEAFF. Full variable domain (remainder filled in from reference TRBV19 and TRBJ1-1): DGGITQSPKYLFRKEGQNVTLSCEQNLNHDAMYWYRQDPGQGLRLIYYSQIVNDFQKGDIAEGYSVSREKKESFPLTVTSAQKNPTAFYLCASSSLDRGTEAFFGQGTRLTVV.

This sequence joins TRBV7-9 and TRBJ1-2; D not certain. CDR1 is SEHNR, CDR2 FQNEAQ, per germline (reference sequence). V was trimmed by 2 bases and J by 4 bases, leaving 14 bases between them. This CDR3 has 15 residues. The CDR3 DNA is TGTGCCAGCAGCTTACCTTTGACATCAATCTATGGCTACACCTTC. It encodes CASSLPLTSIYGYTF.

This clone is a singleton in its sample. The rearrangement joins TRBV11-1 to TRBJ1-1, with 9 bases aligning to TRBD1. The CDR3 is 13 residues long. After removal of 1 base from V and 11 bases from J, the junction contained 5 bases not matched to a gene. CDR1 and CDR2 (germline): SGHAT, FQDESV (reference sequence). Here the CDR3 DNA reads TGTGCCAGCAGCTTAGGCCGGGACAGGGTCGCTTTCTTT. It specifies CASSLGRDRVAFF.

The genes are TRBV3-1 (or the pseudogene TRBV3-2) and TRBJ2-7, with D perhaps TRBD1 (5 bases). The CDR3 has 15 amino acids. The germline CDR1 and CDR2 sequences are LGHDT and YNNKEL (reference sequence). V was shortened by 1 base and J by 4 bases, with 14 bases between the two germline ends. CDR3 residues: CASSQGPKGVYEQYF. The CDR3 nucleotides read TGTGCCAGCAGCCAAGGGCCCAAAGGGGTGTACGAGCAGTACTTC.

This chain uses TRBV7-2 with TRBJ1-3; TRBD1 might be the D (6 bases). With 5 bases removed from V and 0 bases from J, the gap between germline ends came to 11 bases. The CDR3 extends over 15 amino acids. CDR1 is SGHTA and CDR2 is FQGNSA in the germline V gene. The CDR3 region has the DNA TGTGCCAGCAGCCTCCACAGGGCCTCTGGAAACACCATATATTTT. It codes for CASSLHRASGNTIYF.

This chain joins TRBV28 and TRBJ1-2, with 7 nucleotides matching TRBD1. V shed 6 bases and J 2 bases; nucleotides not matched to a gene: 3. Per germline, CDR1 MDHEN and CDR2 SYDVKM. There are 13 residues in the CDR3. DNA of the CDR3: TGTGCCAGCAGCGAGGGGGCGAACTATGGCTACACCTTC. It specifies CASSEGANYGYTF.